This entry concerns a single TCR beta chain. Its cognate antigen is unknown. PCR employed 60 Vbeta and 13 Jbeta primers. Assay: immunoSEQ multiplex PCR; the TCRdb copy retains only in-frame clones and omits some. Of approximately 210,000 clones in the sample, 70% to 80% are singletons; the top ten hold roughly 2.1%. This sample was taken from a study of cytomegalovirus exposure and HLA in healthy donors. Broader study findings: CMV serostatus alone was available as immune exposure information. Cytomegalovirus association was listed for approximately 150 TCR beta chains. In an earlier analysis, productive rearrangement rates for most beta V segments clustered near 87% or 30%.

When sampled, the donors appeared nominally healthy, though they likely had unrecorded immune exposures. Trimming removed 5 bases at V and 7 bases at J, with 13 bases between. Germline V gene data show CDR1 as SGHNT and CDR2 as YENEEA. The CDR3 is 13 residues long. The specimen was PBMCs. This sequence joins TRBV11-3 and TRBJ2-3, with a possible D match to TRBD2 (6 bases). The clonotype originates from a woman in her twenties or thirties in good health and CMV-seropositive. CDR3 in DNA: TGTGCCAGCAGCCCCGGCGGGGAATATACGCAGTATTTT. It translates to CASSPGGEYTQYF.